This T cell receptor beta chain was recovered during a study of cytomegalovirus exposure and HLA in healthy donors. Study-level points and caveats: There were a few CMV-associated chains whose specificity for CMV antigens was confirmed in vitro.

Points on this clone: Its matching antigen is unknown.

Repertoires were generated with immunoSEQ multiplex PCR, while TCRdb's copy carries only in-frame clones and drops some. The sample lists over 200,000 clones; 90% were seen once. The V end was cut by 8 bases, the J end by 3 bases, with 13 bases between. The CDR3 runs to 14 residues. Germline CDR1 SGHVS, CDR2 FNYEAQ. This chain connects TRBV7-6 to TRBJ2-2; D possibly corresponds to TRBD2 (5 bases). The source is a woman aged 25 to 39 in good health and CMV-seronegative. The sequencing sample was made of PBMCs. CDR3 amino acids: CASVREMDTGELFF. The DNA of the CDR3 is TGTGCCAGCGTGAGGGAAATGGACACCGGGGAGCTGTTTTTT.